This entry concerns a single TCR beta chain. V shed 0 bases, J shed 1 base, and the junction held 2 bases outside the gene matches. This CDR3 contains 16 residues. Per germline, CDR1 LGHDT and CDR2 YNNKEL (reference sequence). How the authors handled the data: By means of reference gene primer amplification, nucleated cell counts were estimated. Method: immunoSEQ multiplex PCR; TCRdb's copy keeps in-frame clones and lacks some. That table supplies the V and J calls and clone size; D and trimming were determined from the DNA. Of 40,000 or so clones in the sample, around 82% were seen once. This sample was included in a study of blood T cell repertoires in COVID-19. Study-wide context: The origin of the acute and convalescent COVID-19 samples was the United States, Italy and Spain. PBMCs, B-cell-depleted T cells, or T cells were the source of the cDNA or gDNA that made up the material.

The chain carries TRBV3-1 (or the pseudogene TRBV3-2) and TRBJ2-1, with 8 bases that match TRBD2. The origin of this receptor is a human donor in a cohort sampled during active COVID-19. The sample taken for sequencing was peripheral blood. CDR3 sequence: CASSQETGGSYNEQFF. The DNA for the CDR3 is TGTGCCAGCAGCCAAGAGACGGGAGGGTCCTACAATGAGCAGTTCTTC.